This is a list of T cell receptor beta chains from one sample in a study of shared clonotypes between healthy human individuals. Measured with immunoSEQ multiplex PCR; TCRdb has only the in-frame clones, and not every one. The sample gives 730,000 or so clones, less than 80% of which show up once; under 2% is in the top ten. Sequencing was performed on memory CD4+ T cells sorted from blood. The source of these receptors is a woman aged 30 to 39 in good health. Each CDR3 is given with its conserved first and last residue. D genes are given only for firm matches. Expanded clones are given a class, and other clones once, few, many or no size at all.

abundance | d_gene | j_gene | v_gene | CDR3aa | CDR3nt
NA | NA | TRBJ2-7 | TRBV6-6 | CASRWAGSYEQYF | TGTGCCAGCAGGTGGGCGGGCTCCTACGAGCAGTACTTC
once | NA | TRBJ2-2 | TRBV28 | CAANQGVRTGELFF | TGTGCCGCTAATCAAGGGGTGCGAACCGGGGAGCTGTTTTTT
NA | TRBD2 | TRBJ2-3 | TRBV14 | CASSQRLATNGDTQYF | TGTGCCAGCAGCCAGCGACTAGCGACTAATGGGGATACGCAGTATTTT
NA | TRBD2 | TRBJ2-7 | TRBV6-5 | CASRVLAGGHYEQYF | TGTGCCAGCAGAGTACTAGCGGGAGGCCACTACGAGCAGTACTTC
NA | NA | TRBJ1-2 | TRBV28 | CASSLVQSYGYTF | TGTGCCAGCAGTTTAGTACAGTCCTATGGCTACACCTTC
NA | TRBD2 | TRBJ2-1 | TRBV28 | CASSLKSGRARFF | TGTGCCAGCAGTTTAAAGTCCGGGAGGGCCCGGTTCTTC
NA | NA | TRBJ1-2 | TRBV28 | CASSFFQGYGYTF | TGTGCCAGCAGTTTCTTTCAGGGCTATGGCTACACCTTC
NA | NA | TRBJ1-1 | TRBV4-2 | CASSQEKSTEAFF | TGTGCCAGCAGCCAAGAGAAGAGCACTGAAGCTTTCTTT
NA | TRBD2 | TRBJ2-7 | TRBV13 | CASSFGGGSSYEQYF | TGTGCCAGCAGCTTTGGCGGCGGGAGCTCCTACGAGCAGTACTTC
few | NA | TRBJ2-7 | TRBV20-1 | CSARDGYEQYF | TGCAGTGCTAGAGATGGGTACGAGCAGTACTTC
NA | NA | TRBJ2-1 | TRBV9 | CASSVAGGGGGEQFF | TGTGCCAGCAGCGTAGCAGGGGGAGGTGGAGGTGAGCAGTTCTTC
once | NA | TRBJ1-1 | TRBV28 | CASSLNRGNTEAFF | TGTGCCAGCAGTTTGAATCGGGGGAACACTGAAGCTTTCTTT
NA | NA | TRBJ2-2 | TRBV27 | CASSYLHGELFF | TGTGCCAGCAGTTATCTCCACGGGGAGCTGTTTTTT
NA | TRBD1 | TRBJ1-1 | TRBV19 | CASRPQSQGGSTEAFF | TGTGCCAGTAGACCTCAATCCCAAGGGGGCTCGACTGAAGCTTTCTTT
NA | NA | TRBJ2-2 | TRBV19 | CASSPTDTGELFF | TGTGCCAGTAGCCCGACAGACACCGGGGAGCTGTTTTTT
NA | NA | TRBJ2-7 | TRBV4-2 | CASSQDVRAGEQYF | TGTGCCAGCAGCCAAGATGTTCGCGCGGGAGAGCAGTACTTC
many | NA | TRBJ1-2 | TRBV7-9 | CASSPSIFSETHGYTF | TGTGCCAGCAGCCCTTCAATTTTCTCCGAGACGCATGGCTACACCTTC
NA | TRBD2 | TRBJ2-4 | TRBV28 | CASSLWEGASKNIQYF | TGTGCCAGCAGTTTGTGGGAGGGCGCGTCCAAAAACATTCAGTACTTC
NA | TRBD2 | TRBJ2-3 | TRBV9 | CASSGGTSGGADTQYF | TGTGCCAGCAGCGGAGGGACTAGCGGAGGAGCAGATACGCAGTATTTT